The rows below give T cell receptor beta chains drawn from one sample of a study of post-analysis software for immune sequencing data. In TCRdb, the PCR reads were re-called with MiXCR into one record per CDR3 protein. The repertoire holds 430,000 or so distinct CDR3 sequences, with 39% as singletons. Sequencing was carried out using blood. The receptors here all came from a girl aged 2 to 10 with multiple sclerosis. The CDR3 runs from the conserved cysteine through the conserved F or W. Only part of the rows carry a size: once, few, many, or a class if the clone is expanded.

V,size,CDR3
TRBV6-5,few,CASRGTINEQFF
TRBV6-1,.,CASSESQLGSTRDEQFF
TRBV5-4,.,CASSLVGQGIAKNIQYF
TRBV4-1,.,CASSQNMGVGRGGPNEQFF
TRBV5-1,.,CASSGTGQGEETQYF
TRBV20-1,.,CSARDEVTGQSEQYF
TRBV29-1,few,CSVESSGIINEQFF
TRBV11-2,few,CASTPDRLAGGPGTDTQYF
TRBV2,.,CASSEAGGEEKLFF
TRBV4-1,few,CASSHYSGANVLTF
TRBV6-5,few,CASSYDRGNEQFF
TRBV28,.,CASSSLRGAPDTQYF
TRBV6-5,few,CASSYRGQVHGYTF